This T cell receptor (beta chain) was sequenced in a study of T cells in Graves' hyperthyroidism and ophthalmopathy. The CDR3 regions of TCR beta were amplified from RNA transcripts. Using the HTBI primer set, a first-round RT-PCR was run on the TCR CDR3. MiXCR, applied by TCRdb to the multiplex PCR reads, yields one record per CDR3 protein. The sample has about 520,000 distinct CDR3 sequences; approximately 25% are singletons. The CDR3 totals 13 residues. Trimming left V 6 bases short and J 4 bases short, with 10 bases between. Germline V gene data show CDR1 as MNHEY and CDR2 as SMNVEV (reference sequence). This clonotype has ten or more counts.

The chain is built from TRBV27 and TRBJ1-5; maybe TRBD1 (5 bases). This sequence originates from a woman in her 30s with Graves' ophthalmopathy. Sequencing used blood. CDR3 sequence reads: CASSPEGNQPQHF. In DNA form, the CDR3 reads TGTGCCAGCAGCCCGGAGGGGAATCAGCCCCAGCATTTT.